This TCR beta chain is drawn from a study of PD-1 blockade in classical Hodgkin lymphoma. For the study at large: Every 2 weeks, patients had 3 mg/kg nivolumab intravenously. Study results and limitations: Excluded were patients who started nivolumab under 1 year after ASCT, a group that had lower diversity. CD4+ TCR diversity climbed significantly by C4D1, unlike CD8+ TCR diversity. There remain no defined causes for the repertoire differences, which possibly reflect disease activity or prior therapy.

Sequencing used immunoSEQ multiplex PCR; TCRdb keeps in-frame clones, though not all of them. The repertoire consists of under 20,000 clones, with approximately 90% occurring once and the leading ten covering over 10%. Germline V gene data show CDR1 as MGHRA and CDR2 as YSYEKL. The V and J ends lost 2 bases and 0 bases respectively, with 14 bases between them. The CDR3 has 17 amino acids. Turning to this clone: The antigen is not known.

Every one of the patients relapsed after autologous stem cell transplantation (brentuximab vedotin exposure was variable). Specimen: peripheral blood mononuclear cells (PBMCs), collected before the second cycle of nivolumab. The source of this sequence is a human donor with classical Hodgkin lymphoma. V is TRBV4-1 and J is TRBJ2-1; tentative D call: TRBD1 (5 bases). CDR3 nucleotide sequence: TGCGCCAGCAGCCAACGACAGACTTCGAGCTCCTACAATGAGCAGTTCTTC. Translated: CASSQRQTSSSYNEQFF.